This is a list of T cell receptor beta chains from one sample in a study of cytomegalovirus exposure and HLA in healthy donors. The repertoire was sequenced with immunoSEQ multiplex PCR; TCRdb's copy has only in-frame clones and lacks some. The sample includes 140,000 to 150,000 clones, approximately 88% seen only once; the top ten take about 0.51%. The specimen was PBMCs. The receptors stem from a woman aged 40-49 years in good health and CMV-seronegative. The CDR3 runs from the conserved cysteine through the conserved F or W. The order of the fields is D gene, V gene, J gene, clone size, CDR3 protein, CDR3 DNA. The D gene is left open where the match is weak. A row's size may be missing; if present it is once, few, many or a size class.

TRBD2	TRBV7-2	TRBJ2-7	NA	CASSIGRTSGTSYEQYF	TGTGCCAGCAGCATCGGCCGGACTAGCGGGACTTCCTACGAGCAGTACTTC
TRBD2	TRBV5-1	TRBJ2-7	NA	CASSLLAGYEQYF	TGCGCCAGCAGCTTGCTAGCGGGATATGAGCAGTACTTC
TRBD2	TRBV5-4	TRBJ2-1	NA	CASSLPGTRVNEQFF	TGTGCCAGCAGCTTACCCGGGACTAGAGTCAATGAGCAGTTCTTC
TRBD2	TRBV18	TRBJ2-2	NA	CASSRDYTGELFF	TGTGCCAGCTCAAGGGACTATACCGGGGAGCTGTTTTTT
NA	TRBV11-3	TRBJ1-1	NA	CASSFGASNTEAFF	TGTGCCAGCAGCTTTGGGGCGTCGAACACTGAAGCTTTCTTT
TRBD2	TRBV7-9	TRBJ2-7	NA	CSSSFSGGGPYEQYF	TGTTCCAGCAGCTTCAGCGGGGGGGGTCCCTACGAGCAGTACTTC
TRBD1	TRBV14	TRBJ1-1	NA	CASSPDRVFMNTEAFF	TGTGCCAGCAGCCCGGACAGGGTTTTCATGAACACTGAAGCTTTCTTT
NA	TRBV18	TRBJ1-3	once	CASSPDRSLTGNTIYF	TGTGCCAGCTCACCAGACAGGTCATTAACTGGAAACACCATATATTTT
TRBD2	TRBV4-3	TRBJ2-1	NA	CASSRLAGGPREQFF	TGCGCCAGCAGCAGGCTAGCGGGAGGGCCGCGGGAGCAGTTCTTC
NA	TRBV9	TRBJ2-3	NA	CASSVVAGLTDTQYF	TGTGCCAGCAGCGTTGTTGCGGGATTGACAGATACGCAGTATTTT
TRBD1	TRBV6-5	TRBJ2-7	once	CASRNSGTGSHEQYF	TGTGCCAGCAGGAATTCCGGGACAGGGTCTCACGAGCAGTACTTC
TRBD1	TRBV5-1	TRBJ2-2	NA	CASSLAGQGSTGELFF	TGCGCCAGCAGCTTGGCCGGACAGGGAAGCACCGGGGAGCTGTTTTTT
TRBD2	TRBV6-6	TRBJ2-1	NA	CASRRTSGGSYNEQFF	TGTGCCAGCAGGCGGACTAGCGGGGGATCCTACAATGAGCAGTTCTTC
TRBD2	TRBV11-3	TRBJ2-7	NA	CASSSFLGLAVPYF	TGTGCCAGCAGCTCTTTCCTGGGACTAGCCGTCCCGTACTTC
TRBD1	TRBV18	TRBJ2-2	NA	CASSTAPGQEGTGELFF	TGTGCCAGCTCAACCGCACCGGGACAGGAAGGGACCGGGGAGCTGTTTTTT
TRBD2	TRBV29-1	TRBJ2-3	NA	CSVEGGGTDTQYF	TGCAGCGTTGAAGGGGGGGGTACAGATACGCAGTATTTT
NA	TRBV5-4	TRBJ2-1	NA	CASSFGGEIYNEQFF	TGTGCCAGCAGCTTCGGGGGAGAAATTTACAATGAGCAGTTCTTC
TRBD1	TRBV6-1	TRBJ2-5	NA	CATRTGGQETQYF	TGTGCCACCAGGACAGGGGGCCAAGAGACCCAGTACTTC
TRBD2	TRBV11-2	TRBJ2-1	NA	CASSRTGLGGATEQFF	TGTGCCAGCAGCCGAACTGGACTCGGGGGGGCCACTGAGCAGTTCTTC
TRBD2	TRBV7-3	TRBJ2-3	NA	CASSFLAGVDTQYF	TGTGCCAGCAGCTTTCTAGCGGGAGTAGATACGCAGTATTTT
TRBD2	TRBV7-9	TRBJ2-3	once	CASSLLAAQYF	TGTGCCAGCAGCTTACTAGCGGCGCAGTATTTT
NA	TRBV7-9	TRBJ2-2	NA	CASSFGGINTGELFF	TGTGCCAGCAGCTTTGGCGGAATAAACACCGGGGAGCTGTTTTTT
TRBD1	TRBV29-1	TRBJ1-4	NA	CSVLKGGDEKLFF	TGCAGCGTCTTAAAAGGGGGCGATGAAAAACTGTTTTTT
TRBD2	TRBV6-5	TRBJ2-1	NA	CASSYWGGAYNEQFF	TGTGCCAGCAGTTACTGGGGGGGGGCCTACAATGAGCAGTTCTTC
TRBD1	TRBV7-9	TRBJ2-7	once	CASSYRGSEQYF	TGTGCCAGCAGCTACAGGGGCAGCGAGCAGTACTTC
TRBD2	TRBV4-1	TRBJ2-7	NA	CASSQDLAGGYEQYF	TGCGCCAGCAGCCAAGATCTCGCGGGAGGTTACGAGCAGTACTTC
TRBD1	TRBV11-2	TRBJ2-2	NA	CASSPPGQGFTGELFF	TGTGCCAGCAGCCCCCCGGGACAGGGGTTCACCGGGGAGCTGTTTTTT
NA	TRBV29-1	TRBJ1-1	NA	CSAMVVGGDDTEAFF	TGCAGCGCCATGGTAGTTGGGGGGGATGACACTGAAGCTTTCTTT
TRBD1	TRBV4-2	TRBJ1-2	NA	CASSQEDRAGYTF	TGTGCCAGCAGCCAGGAGGACAGGGCCGGCTACACCTTC
TRBD1	TRBV5-1	TRBJ2-7	NA	CASSSWPGQGAGEQYF	TGCGCCAGCAGCTCGTGGCCGGGACAGGGGGCTGGCGAGCAGTACTTC
TRBD2	TRBV6-6	TRBJ2-1	NA	CASSPREFDNEQFF	TGTGCCAGCAGTCCGCGGGAGTTTGACAATGAGCAGTTCTTC
TRBD1	TRBV11-3	TRBJ1-2	NA	CASSLKGTVPAQPHNYGYTF	TGTGCCAGCAGCTTAAAAGGGACAGTCCCGGCCCAACCCCATAACTATGGCTACACCTTC
NA	TRBV11-2	TRBJ2-7	NA	CASKGEGVEVEQYF	TGTGCCAGCAAGGGGGAGGGGGTCGAGGTCGAGCAGTACTTC
NA	TRBV9	TRBJ2-5	NA	CASSVDPGEQETQYF	TGTGCCAGCAGCGTAGATCCGGGAGAACAAGAGACCCAGTACTTC
TRBD2	TRBV5-1	TRBJ2-7	NA	CASSLRGGSGYEQYF	TGCGCCAGCAGCTTACGGGGAGGGAGTGGGTACGAGCAGTACTTC
NA	TRBV28	TRBJ1-2	NA	CASRTGLYGYTF	TGTGCCAGCAGAACAGGGCTCTATGGCTACACCTTC
NA	TRBV2	TRBJ2-5	NA	CASSVLGVETQYF	TGTGCCAGCAGTGTGTTAGGGGTAGAGACCCAGTACTTC
NA	TRBV5-1	TRBJ1-1	NA	CASSLGSNNWNTEAFF	TGCGCCAGCAGCTTGGGAAGCAATAACTGGAACACTGAAGCTTTCTTT
NA	TRBV6-6	TRBJ2-4	NA	CASSYSRDMGIQYF	TGTGCCAGCAGTTACTCCCGGGACATGGGCATTCAGTACTTC
NA	TRBV9	TRBJ1-2	NA	CASSPGSSYSYTF	TGTGCCAGCAGCCCAGGCAGCTCCTATAGCTACACCTTC
NA	TRBV5-1	TRBJ2-7	NA	CASSLTGSSYEQYF	TGCGCCAGCAGCTTGACCGGGAGCTCCTACGAGCAGTACTTC
TRBD2	TRBV7-9	TRBJ2-7	NA	CSSSYTSAEQYF	TGTTCCAGCAGCTATACTAGCGCCGAGCAGTACTTC
TRBD2	TRBV4-2	TRBJ2-3	NA	CASSQEAGDPDTQYF	TGTGCCAGCAGCCAAGAAGCGGGAGACCCAGATACGCAGTATTTT
TRBD2	TRBV10-3	TRBJ2-5	NA	CAISESTGGQETQYF	TGTGCCATCAGTGAGTCGACGGGGGGGCAAGAGACCCAGTACTTC